This entry lists 21 T cell receptor beta chains sequenced from one sample in a study of T-cell reconstitution after alpha-beta-depleted transplantation in children. As it was prepared, the TCRbeta library received unique molecular identifiers. TCRdb re-called the PCR reads with MiXCR, one entry per CDR3 protein. Among some 260,000 distinct CDR3 sequences listed, roughly a quarter were seen once. Specimen: PBMCs, mostly from graft donor cells, collected 360 days after TCRalphabeta/CD19-depleted stem cell transplant. The source is a female patient aged 2 to 10 who had a stem cell transplant for congenital amegakaryocytic thrombocytopenia, so the T cells may come from the graft donor.

The CDR3: CSALSSGTGRPNTEAFF. In nucleotides, the CDR3 is TGCAGTGCACTTAGTTCTGGGACAGGGCGTCCAAACACTGAAGCTTTCTTT. This sequence joins TRBV20-1 and TRBJ1-1; the match to TRBD1 covers 9 bases. The CDR3 is made up of 17 amino acids. The germline gives CDR1 DFQATT, CDR2 SNEGSKA (reference sequence). V lost 6 bases, J lost 2 bases, and 16 bases stayed unmatched.

The chain employs TRBV11-2 and TRBJ1-1; maybe TRBD1 (5 bases). V lost 3 bases and J lost 0, with 14 bases in between. The CDR3 is 16 residues long. Per germline, CDR1 SGHAT and CDR2 FQNNGV. The chain's CDR3 is CASSFLKGPMNTEAFF. The CDR3 nucleotides are TGTGCCAGCAGCTTCCTAAAGGGACCCATGAACACTGAAGCTTTCTTT. The variable domain in full, completed from reference TRBV11-2 and TRBJ1-1, reads EAGVAQSPRYKIIEKRQSVAFWCNPISGHATLYWYQQILGQGPKLLIQFQNNGVVDDSQLPKDRFSAERLKGVDSTLKIQPAKLEDSAVYLCASSFLKGPMNTEAFFGQGTRLTVV.

A few counts support this clonotype. V is TRBV5-4 and J is TRBJ2-1; no clear D gene. This CDR3 comprises 13 residues. CDR1 is SGHNT and CDR2 is YYREEE in the germline V gene (reference sequence). Between the trimmed V and J ends, which lost 2 bases and 9 bases, there was a span of 12 bases. Here the CDR3 DNA reads TGTGCCAGCAGCTTTATTGGAATAAGTGAGCAGTTCTTC. This codes for CASSFIGISEQFF. The complete variable domain, with remaining parts taken from reference TRBV5-4 and TRBJ2-1, reads ETGVTQSPTHLIKTRGQQVTLRCSSQSGHNTVSWYQQALGQGPQFIFQYYREEENGRGNFPPRFSGLQFPNYSSELNVNALELDDSALYLCASSFIGISEQFFGPGTRLTVL.

Only one count was recorded for this clonotype. The CDR3 nucleotides are TGTGCCAGTAGTATAGACAGGGGGTCTCACAATGAGCAGTTCTTC. Amino acid sequence: CASSIDRGSHNEQFF. This chain uses TRBV19 with TRBJ2-1; 7 positions match TRBD1. Per the germline V gene, CDR1 is LNHDA and CDR2 is SQIVND (reference sequence). The V and J ends lost 0 bases and 5 bases, in that order; junction bases with no gene match: 4. There are 15 residues in the CDR3.

The chain joins TRBV9 to TRBJ2-7; maybe TRBD2 (5 bases). The CDR3 has 14 residues. V lost 2 bases and J 3 bases, leaving 12 bases between the germline ends. Germline-derived CDR1 and CDR2 are SGDLS and YYNGEE. This CDR3 is CASSVGSGIYEQYF. The CDR3 nucleotides are TGTGCCAGCAGCGTTGGTTCGGGGATCTACGAGCAGTACTTC.

The V and J genes are TRBV25-1 and TRBJ2-7; D may be TRBD2 (6 bases). The CDR3 extends over 15 amino acids. The germline gives CDR1 MGHDK, CDR2 SYGVNS. With 1 base removed from V and 4 bases from J, the gap between germline ends came to 14 bases. CDR3 DNA sequence: TGTGCCAGCAGTGAATCGGCTAGCGTAGGATACGAGCAGTACTTC. Translation gives CASSESASVGYEQYF.

This clonotype was seen ten or more times. The chain combines TRBV12-3 or TRBV12-4 with TRBJ2-4, with unresolved D. The CDR3 totals 12 residues. V was pared by 1 base and J by 12 bases, with 10 bases between. CDR3 region: CASSLGALTQYF. The CDR3 DNA sequence: TGTGCCAGCAGTTTAGGGGCACTAACTCAGTACTTC.

The chain is built from TRBV7-6 and TRBJ1-1; D unclear. This CDR3 spans 13 amino acids. Germline V gene sequence: CDR1 SGHVS, CDR2 FNYEAQ. V lost 6 bases and J lost 4, with 12 bases in between. For the CDR3, the DNA is TGTGCCAGCAGACTGAATTGGGGCACTGAAGCTTTCTTT. Translation gives CASRLNWGTEAFF.

V is TRBV7-6 and J is TRBJ1-5; a possible D gene is TRBD1 (6 bases). Trimming cost V 0 bases and J 8 bases, with 14 bases left between them. The length of the CDR3 is 15 residues. Germline V gene lookup returns CDR1 SGHVS and CDR2 FNYEAQ. CDR3 DNA sequence: TGTGCCAGCAGCTTAGCGGGAACAGGGACGGAGCCCCAGCATTTT. Its protein product is CASSLAGTGTEPQHF.

The rearrangement joins TRBV5-1 to TRBJ2-3; the D gene is possibly TRBD2 (5 bases). Looked up from germline, CDR1 is SGHRS and CDR2 is YFSETQ. This CDR3 has 16 amino acids. With 0 bases removed from V and 4 bases from J, the gap between germline ends came to 15 bases. CDR3 sequence: CASSLGLAQTADTQYF. As DNA, the CDR3 is TGCGCCAGCAGCTTGGGCCTAGCTCAGACCGCAGATACGCAGTATTTT.

A few counts support this clonotype. The chain couples TRBV12-3 or TRBV12-4 to TRBJ1-6, with D perhaps matching TRBD1 (5 bases). The CDR3 has 14 amino acids. With 6 bases removed from V and 3 bases from J, the gap between germline ends came to 9 bases. The CDR3 DNA follows: TGTGCCAGCAGCCAGGGTCGCTATAATTCACCCCTCCACTTT. Amino acid sequence: CASSQGRYNSPLHF.

This clonotype was found many times. This sequence joins TRBV12-3 or TRBV12-4 and TRBJ1-1; 8 nucleotides line up with TRBD1. V lost 3 bases to trimming and J lost 3 bases; unmatched junction nucleotides: 3. The CDR3 extends over 14 amino acids. This CDR3 is CASSFGTGDTEAFF. As DNA, the CDR3 is TGTGCCAGCAGTTTTGGGACAGGCGACACTGAAGCTTTCTTT.

The CDR3 nucleotides are TGTGCCAGCAGTGGTTCAGGGCCTGAGCAGTTCTTC. Its protein is CASSGSGPEQFF. The chain links TRBV2 to TRBJ2-1, with D possibly being TRBD1 (5 bases). Trimming removed 4 bases at V and 9 bases at J, with 10 bases between. The CDR3 extends over 12 amino acids. Looked up from germline, CDR1 is SNHLY and CDR2 is FYNNEI.

The rearrangement links TRBV6-2 or TRBV6-3 to TRBJ2-7; 7 positions match TRBD1. J was trimmed by 8 bases and V by 6 bases; bases with no gene match: 7. Per the germline V gene, CDR1 is MNHEY and CDR2 is SVGEGT. The CDR3 is made up of 12 amino acids. CDR3 nucleotide sequence: TGTGCCAGCAGAGTGGGGGACAGCCAGCAGTACTTC. It encodes CASRVGDSQQYF.

This clonotype was recorded a few times. This chain joins TRBV28 and TRBJ1-5; 8 bases match TRBD1. Germline-derived CDR1 and CDR2 are MDHEN and SYDVKM. The length of the CDR3 is 15 residues. With V trimmed by 5 bases and J by 6 bases, 9 bases remained unmatched. This chain's CDR3 is CASSLAGGAGQPQHF. The DNA of the CDR3 is TGTGCCAGCAGTCTAGCAGGGGGCGCGGGTCAGCCCCAGCATTTT.

The chain is built from TRBV7-6 and TRBJ1-4; 7 nucleotides match TRBD1. CDR1 and CDR2 from the germline V gene are SGHVS and FNYEAQ. The CDR3 covers 15 residues. Trimming at V came to 5 bases and at J to 4 bases, leaving 7 bases not matched to a gene. In DNA form, the CDR3 reads TGTGCCAGCAGCCAATGGACAGGCTTTAATGAAAAACTGTTTTTT. Protein sequence: CASSQWTGFNEKLFF.

The chain is built from TRBV7-9 and TRBJ2-3, with D hard to call. CDR3 size: 12 residues. Trimming stripped 0 bases from V and 13 bases from J, with 11 bases between. CDR1 and CDR2 from the germline V gene are SEHNR and FQNEAQ (reference sequence). The CDR3 spells CASSLARHVEYF. In nucleotides, the CDR3 is TGTGCCAGCAGCTTAGCCAGGCACGTGGAGTATTTT.

This clonotype occurred a few times. The rearrangement uses TRBV6-1 and TRBJ2-7, with TRBD1 identical over 8 bases. Germline CDR1 MNHNS, CDR2 SASEGT. The CDR3 contains 13 residues. V was pared by 7 bases and J by 4 bases, with 6 bases of the junction left unmatched. The CDR3 DNA sequence: TGTGCCAGCAAACGGACAGGGTGGTACGAGCAGTACTTC. As protein: CASKRTGWYEQYF.

A few counts support this clonotype. The chain carries TRBV20-1 and TRBJ1-1; D uncertain. V shed 5 bases and J shed 3 bases, with 19 bases lying between them. The CDR3 contains 15 residues. CDR1 DFQATT and CDR2 SNEGSKA come from the germline V gene (reference sequence). This chain's CDR3 is CSAGRLGREDTEAFF. DNA of the CDR3: TGCAGTGCTGGACGGCTGGGGAGGGAGGACACTGAAGCTTTCTTT.

V and J are TRBV7-9 and TRBJ2-7, with D maybe TRBD2 (8 bases). Looked up from germline, CDR1 is SEHNR and CDR2 is FQNEAQ (reference sequence). Trimming took off 6 bases at V and 3 bases at J, with 18 bases between the two ends. The CDR3 has 15 amino acids. The CDR3 bases are TGTGCCAGCAGAAACGGGGGGGACAGATTCTACGAGCAGTACTTC. It encodes CASRNGGDRFYEQYF.

J is TRBJ1-1 and V is TRBV14; TRBD1 matches at 8 bases. The CDR3 is 15 residues long. CDR1 SGHDN and CDR2 FVKESK come from the germline V gene. V lost 4 bases and J lost 5; bases outside the gene matches: 9. CDR3 sequence: CASSRGGRGLTEAFF. The CDR3 DNA is TGTGCCAGCAGCCGGGGTGGCAGGGGGCTAACTGAAGCTTTCTTT. Based on the CDR3 plus reference TRBV14 and TRBJ1-1, the full variable domain is EAGVTQFPSHSVIEKGQTVTLRCDPISGHDNLYWYRRVMGKEIKFLLHFVKESKQDESGMPNNRFLAERTGGTYSTLKVQPAELEDSGVYFCASSRGGRGLTEAFFGQGTRLTVV.